This is a list of T cell receptor beta chains from one sample in a study of T cell responses to AZD1222 COVID-19 vaccine. Here immunoSEQ multiplex PCR was the method, and the copy in TCRdb shows in-frame clones only, minus some. In the table there are more than 35,000 clones, about four fifths of which are singletons. Sequences were derived from peripheral blood, sampled 28 days after the second dose of the MenACWY control vaccine. These receptors were obtained from an adult who received the MenACWY meningococcal vaccine as a control. Each CDR3 is given with its conserved first and last residue. D genes are given only for firm matches. The size field is filled for only some rows; it gives once, few, many or a size class.

cdr3_length d_call clone_size j_call v_call cdr3_aa cdr3_nt
14 TRBD1 NA TRBJ1-6 TRBV30 CAWSGTGVYSPLHF TGTGCCTGGAGTGGGACAGGGGTTTATTCACCCCTCCACTTT
16 TRBD1 NA TRBJ1-6 TRBV5-1 CASSRTGDSYNSPLHF TGCGCCAGCAGCCGGACAGGCGACTCCTATAATTCACCCCTCCACTTT
13 NA NA TRBJ2-1 TRBV30 CAWRGSGIGEQFF TGTGCCTGGAGGGGGTCAGGGATTGGTGAGCAGTTCTTC
22 NA NA TRBJ1-3 TRBV27 CASSLRAPRGRTSSNSGNTIYF TGTGCCAGCAGTTTAAGGGCCCCCCGGGGGCGGACCTCTTCCAACTCTGGAAACACCATATATTTT
15 NA once TRBJ1-5 TRBV2 CASKIGGLSNQPQHF TGTGCCAGCAAGATAGGAGGGCTTAGCAATCAGCCCCAGCATTTT
12 NA NA TRBJ1-1 TRBV19 CASSMLGDEAFF TGTGCCAGTAGTATGCTGGGAGATGAAGCTTTCTTT
13 NA NA TRBJ1-2 TRBV28 CASSLGHNYGYTF TGTGCCAGCAGTTTGGGACATAACTATGGCTACACCTTC
13 NA NA TRBJ1-1 TRBV4-1 CASSQLLSGESFF TGCGCCAGCAGCCAACTTCTTTCAGGGGAATCTTTCTTT
16 NA NA TRBJ2-2 TRBV6-6 CASSPARGLTPGELFF TGTGCCAGCAGTCCAGCCCGGGGGCTAACGCCCGGGGAGCTGTTTTTT
13 NA NA TRBJ2-3 TRBV19 CASSIRDTDTQYF TGTGCCAGTAGTATCCGGGACACAGATACGCAGTATTTT
14 NA NA TRBJ1-2 TRBV25-1 CASSASTVNYGYTF TGTGCCAGCAGTGCGTCGACAGTAAACTATGGCTACACCTTC
13 NA few TRBJ1-2 TRBV6-2/TRBV6-3 CASSDEGGYGYTF TGTGCCAGCAGTGACGAGGGGGGTTATGGCTACACCTTC
15 NA NA TRBJ2-7 TRBV3-1/TRBV3-2 CASSVGGLVFYEQYF TGTGCCAGCAGCGTTGGGGGACTGGTCTTCTACGAGCAGTACTTC
16 TRBD1 NA TRBJ1-4 TRBV4-1 CASSQGVGGGNEKLFF TGCGCCAGCAGCCAAGGAGTCGGAGGGGGCAATGAAAAACTGTTTTTT
14 TRBD2 NA TRBJ2-5 TRBV7-9 CASSLGTSVETQYF TGTGCCAGCAGCTTAGGGACTAGTGTGGAGACCCAGTACTTC
13 NA few TRBJ1-5 TRBV5-1 CASSFDGNQPQHF TGCGCCAGCAGCTTTGATGGCAATCAGCCCCAGCATTTT
16 NA once TRBJ1-2 TRBV1 CTSSQLIFTGIHGYTF TGCACCAGCAGCCAACTAATCTTTACAGGGATCCATGGCTACACCTTC
12 NA NA TRBJ1-5 TRBV11-2 CASSFANQPQHF TGTGCCAGCAGCTTCGCCAACCAGCCCCAGCATTTT
15 TRBD1 NA TRBJ1-2 TRBV19 CASRDGTGEEYGYTF TGTGCCAGTAGGGACGGGACAGGGGAGGAGTATGGCTACACCTTC
14 NA NA TRBJ1-1 TRBV2 CASRLTRGNTEAFF TGTGCCAGCAGGTTGACCCGAGGGAACACTGAAGCTTTCTTT
16 NA NA TRBJ1-6 TRBV7-2 CASSLGQASYNSPLHF TGTGCCAGCAGCTTAGGGCAAGCCTCCTATAATTCACCCCTCCACTTT
14 NA NA TRBJ2-1 TRBV2 CASSEARGHNEQFF TGTGCCAGCAGTGAAGCGCGGGGACACAATGAGCAGTTCTTC
11 NA NA TRBJ1-2 TRBV6-1 CASSDPRGYTF TGTGCCAGCAGTGATCCCCGCGGCTACACCTTC
20 TRBD2 few TRBJ2-5 TRBV4-1 CAPRRQAPSGRVVPQETQYF TGCGCCCCCCGCCGCCAGGCCCCTAGCGGGAGGGTCGTACCACAAGAGACCCAGTACTTC
13 NA NA TRBJ1-2 TRBV11-2 CASSPGSNYGYTF TGTGCCAGCAGCCCCGGCAGTAACTATGGCTACACCTTC
13 TRBD1 NA TRBJ2-4 TRBV9 CASSVGDSSIQYF TGTGCCAGCAGCGTAGGGGACAGTTCCATTCAGTACTTC
11 TRBD2 NA TRBJ2-1 TRBV6-5 CASSYWGGQFF TGTGCCAGCAGTTACTGGGGGGGGCAGTTCTTC
12 NA NA TRBJ2-2 TRBV10-1 CASSPTTGELFF TGCGCCAGCAGCCCAACCACCGGGGAGCTGTTTTTT
14 TRBD2 NA TRBJ2-5 TRBV5-1 CASSPPTSGGTQYF TGCGCCAGCAGCCCGCCCACTAGCGGGGGGACCCAGTACTTC
17 TRBD1 NA TRBJ1-3 TRBV5-6 CASSFQGALSSGNTIYF TGTGCCAGCAGCTTCCAGGGGGCCCTATCCTCTGGAAACACCATATATTTT
14 NA NA TRBJ1-3 TRBV9 CASSVGQGGNTIYF TGTGCCAGCAGCGTAGGCCAGGGAGGAAACACCATATATTTT
15 NA NA TRBJ1-3 TRBV24-1 CATSDLRTGRGTIYF TGTGCCACCAGTGATTTGCGTACGGGGCGCGGCACCATATATTTT
16 NA NA TRBJ2-7 TRBV20-1 CSASPLFTGMIYEQYF TGCAGTGCTAGTCCCCTGTTTACGGGGATGATCTACGAGCAGTACTTC